Listed below are T cell receptor beta chains from one sample, sequenced in a study of cytomegalovirus exposure and HLA in healthy donors. Assay: immunoSEQ multiplex PCR; the TCRdb copy retains only in-frame clones and omits some. The sample includes 60,000 to 95,000 clones, approximately 80% of them seen just once. What was sequenced was PBMCs. The receptor set was obtained from a woman between 35 and 50 years old in good health and CMV-seropositive. Each CDR3 is given with its conserved first and last residue. D genes are given only for firm matches. Clone size is shown for a subset of rows, as once, few, many or a class of expanded clone.

j_call d_call clone_size v_call cdr3_nt cdr3_aa
TRBJ2-5 TRBD2 once TRBV11-1 TGTGCCAGCAGCTCGACGACTAGCGGAGGCGAGACCCAGTACTTC CASSSTTSGGETQYF
TRBJ2-7 TRBD2 . TRBV4-2 TGTGCCAGCAGCCAAGAACCAGCGGGGTCCTCCTACGAGCAGTACTTC CASSQEPAGSSYEQYF
TRBJ1-1 TRBD1 . TRBV11-2 TGTGCCAGCAGCTCCGTTGGACAGGGGAATACTGAAGCTTTCTTT CASSSVGQGNTEAFF
TRBJ1-1 TRBD1 few TRBV5-6 TGTGCCAGCAGCTTCGGACAGGGTGGTTTTGGGGCTTTCTTT CASSFGQGGFGAFF
TRBJ2-2 TRBD2 . TRBV27 TGTGCCAGCAGTTCCAGTAGCGGGGGGGCGACCGGGGAGCTGTTTTTT CASSSSSGGATGELFF
TRBJ1-1 . . TRBV5-1 TGCGCCAGCAGCTTGTTGGGCCTCGGGAACACTGAAGCTTTCTTT CASSLLGLGNTEAFF
TRBJ2-7 . once TRBV20-1 TGCAGTGCTCTGGGCACGCGCGAGCAGTACTTC CSALGTREQYF
TRBJ2-5 . . TRBV4-1 TGCGCCAGCAGCCAAGATCACCGGGGGATAGAGACCCAGTACTTC CASSQDHRGIETQYF
TRBJ2-1 TRBD2 . TRBV7-8 TGTGCCAGCAGCTTGAGCGGGAGCTACAATGAGCAGTTCTTC CASSLSGSYNEQFF
TRBJ1-1 TRBD1 few TRBV6-1 TGTGCCAGCAGTACCCGACAGGGATCTGCTTTCTTT CASSTRQGSAFF
TRBJ2-5 TRBD1 . TRBV7-9 TGTGCCAGCAGCAAAACAGGGGCCCACCAAGAGACCCAGTACTTC CASSKTGAHQETQYF
TRBJ2-7 . . TRBV6-6 TGTGCCAGCAAACGGGAGAACCTCGCCTACGAGCAGTACTTC CASKRENLAYEQYF
TRBJ2-7 . . TRBV21-1 TGTGCCAGCAGCAAAGGAAGGAGTGGCAGGGTAAGGGGGTCGCGAAACGAGCAGTACTTC CASSKGRSGRVRGSRNEQYF
TRBJ1-1 TRBD1 . TRBV2 TGTGCCAGCAGAGTTTCAGGGGGCACTGAAGCTTTCTTT CASRVSGGTEAFF
TRBJ1-2 TRBD1 . TRBV19 TGTGCCAGTAGTATGTTCCGGGACAGGGCCGCTAACTATGGCTACACCTTC CASSMFRDRAANYGYTF
TRBJ2-6 . . TRBV2 TGTGCCAGCAGGGGGACAACTGACTCTGGGGCCAACGTCCTGACTTTC CASRGTTDSGANVLTF
TRBJ2-5 TRBD1 . TRBV5-5 TGTGCCAGCAGCTGGGGGGACAGGGGAATCCAAGAGACCCAGTACTTC CASSWGDRGIQETQYF
TRBJ2-4 . . TRBV2 TGTGCCAGCAGTCCGGGACTCCAAGCCAAAAACATTCAGTACTTC CASSPGLQAKNIQYF
TRBJ2-3 . . TRBV7-9 TGTGCCAGCAGCTTGCAGGCGCCCTTCACAGATACGCAGTATTTT CASSLQAPFTDTQYF
TRBJ2-2 . . TRBV28 TGTGCCAGCAGAGGGAGTGGACGGGCCGGGGAGCTGTTTTTT CASRGSGRAGELFF
TRBJ2-5 TRBD1 . TRBV5-4 TGTGCCAGCAGCGGTCCAAGTTTAATGCGACAGGGGATAGGGGAGACCCAGTACTTC CASSGPSLMRQGIGETQYF
TRBJ2-7 TRBD2 . TRBV6-5 TGTGCCAGCAGTTTGGCTAGCGGGGGCTACGAGCAGTACTTC CASSLASGGYEQYF
TRBJ2-7 . . TRBV18 TGTGCCAGCTCACCCCCGGGGAGCTCCTACGAGCAGTACTTC CASSPPGSSYEQYF
TRBJ1-5 TRBD1 . TRBV4-3 TGCGCCAGCAGCCAAGATGTCGGGACAGGGGACAATCAGCCCCAGCATTTT CASSQDVGTGDNQPQHF
TRBJ1-1 . . TRBV4-2 TGTGCCAGCAGCCAAGGACCCTATAATAGGGGCAACACTGAAGCTTTCTTT CASSQGPYNRGNTEAFF
TRBJ2-1 TRBD1 . TRBV19 TGTGCCAGTAGTATAGGATACAGGGGTTTCAACAATGAGCAGTTCTTC CASSIGYRGFNNEQFF
TRBJ2-7 . . TRBV6-5 TGTGCCAGCGAATTCGGGCAGGGCGATTACGAGCAGTACTTC CASEFGQGDYEQYF
TRBJ1-3 . . TRBV30 TGTGCCTGGAGTGTAGCAGGGGCGTCTGGAAACACCATATATTTT CAWSVAGASGNTIYF
TRBJ1-3 . . TRBV7-9 TGTGCCAGCAGCCTCGGGGGGGTCGATGGAAACACCATATATTTT CASSLGGVDGNTIYF
TRBJ2-3 TRBD2 . TRBV5-8 TGTGCCAGCAGCTTGGTTCTAGCGGGGGGCCCCGGGGCAGATACGCAGTATTTT CASSLVLAGGPGADTQYF
TRBJ1-3 TRBD1 . TRBV5-5 TGTGCCAGCAGCTTGCCTGACAGGGGGCTTGGAAACACCATATATTTT CASSLPDRGLGNTIYF
TRBJ2-2 . . TRBV11-3 TGTGCCAGCACCGACAGGATGTCGAACACCGGGGAGCTGTTTTTT CASTDRMSNTGELFF
TRBJ2-2 TRBD1 . TRBV18 TGTGCCAGCTCACGCGGACAGGGAGCCGGGGAGCTGTTTTTT CASSRGQGAGELFF
TRBJ1-2 TRBD1 . TRBV7-2 TGTGCCAGCAGTCGATCCGGATCAGGACAGGGTTATGGCTACACCTTC CASSRSGSGQGYGYTF
TRBJ1-2 . . TRBV10-3 TGTGCCATCAGGGACAGTACTAACTATGGCTACACCTTC CAIRDSTNYGYTF
TRBJ1-5 . . TRBV4-1 TGCGCCAGCAGCCAAGAAGGGAGGTATAATCAGCCCCAGCATTTT CASSQEGRYNQPQHF
TRBJ2-2 . . TRBV5-6 TGTGCCAGCAGCTCCGCGTCGGGGGTCACCGGGGAGCTGTTTTTT CASSSASGVTGELFF
TRBJ2-7 TRBD1 once TRBV2 TGTGCCAGAAACAGGGGGCCGACCTCCTACGAGCAGTACTTC CARNRGPTSYEQYF
TRBJ2-3 TRBD2 . TRBV18 TGTGCCAGCTCACCGCGACTAGCGGGGGGGAGCACAGATACGCAGTATTTT CASSPRLAGGSTDTQYF
TRBJ2-7 TRBD1 . TRBV15 TGTGCCACCAGCAGAGATAGGGGCTCCAGGGGGTTCTCCAACGAGCAGTACTTC CATSRDRGSRGFSNEQYF
TRBJ1-2 . . TRBV28 TGTGCCAGCAGTTTAGGCAGGGATAACTATGGCTACACCTTC CASSLGRDNYGYTF
TRBJ2-7 TRBD1 . TRBV7-9 TGTGCCAGCAGCCCTGGACAGGGGTTCGTGGACGAGCAGTACTTC CASSPGQGFVDEQYF
TRBJ2-7 TRBD2 . TRBV7-3 TGTGCCAGCAGCTTATCAAGCGGGGGGGCCTACGAGCAGTACTTC CASSLSSGGAYEQYF
TRBJ1-4 TRBD1 . TRBV14 TGTGCCAGCAGCCGGGGACAGGGGGCGCAGGAAAAACTGTTTTTT CASSRGQGAQEKLFF
TRBJ2-7 TRBD1 . TRBV7-2 TGTGCCAGCAGCTTAGGAACAGGGGGCGAGTACGAGCAGTACTTC CASSLGTGGEYEQYF
TRBJ1-1 TRBD1 . TRBV13 TGTGCCAGCAGCCCCCGGACAGGGTACACTGAAGCTTTCTTT CASSPRTGYTEAFF
TRBJ1-6 . . TRBV5-4 TGTGCCAGCAGCTTACGGGGGGTCCTTAATTCACCCCTCCACTTT CASSLRGVLNSPLHF
TRBJ2-7 . . TRBV28 TGTGCCAGCAGTTTTCTTGCAGGGGAGCCCTACGAGCAGTACTTC CASSFLAGEPYEQYF
TRBJ2-1 TRBD2 . TRBV19 TGTGCCAGTACCCTTACTAGCGGGGGGCCCAATGAGCAGTTCTTC CASTLTSGGPNEQFF
TRBJ2-1 TRBD2 . TRBV5-8 TGTGCCAGCAGCTTGGGTCTGGGGGGGGTCAATGAGCAGTTCTTC CASSLGLGGVNEQFF
TRBJ1-1 TRBD1 . TRBV28 TGTGCCAGCAGGTCGACAGGGACCCCGAACACTGAAGCTTTCTTT CASRSTGTPNTEAFF
TRBJ1-2 . . TRBV7-2 TGTGCCAGCGCGGGACCGCCCCTCTATGGCTACACCTTC CASAGPPLYGYTF
TRBJ2-7 TRBD2 . TRBV28 TGTGCCAGCAGGCCCTTTAGCGGGGGGCTCTTCGCCTACGAGCAGTACTTC CASRPFSGGLFAYEQYF
TRBJ1-1 TRBD1 . TRBV9 TGTGCCAGCAGCGGGTACAGGGGATGGGACACTGAAGCTTTCTTT CASSGYRGWDTEAFF
TRBJ1-6 . . TRBV6-1 TGTGCCAGCAGTGATCTGGGGGCGACGCAGGCGAATTCACCCCTCCACTTT CASSDLGATQANSPLHF
TRBJ2-2 TRBD1 . TRBV7-3 TGTGCCAGCCGGGACAGGGAATACACCGGGGAGCTGTTTTTT CASRDREYTGELFF
TRBJ2-3 . . TRBV5-4 TGTGCCAGCAGCTTGGATGGGGGGACAGATACGCAGTATTTT CASSLDGGTDTQYF
TRBJ2-7 TRBD1 . TRBV6-5 TGTGCCAGCACCCTACGAGACAGGGGCCACGAGCAGTACTTC CASTLRDRGHEQYF
TRBJ2-3 . once TRBV12-5 TGTGCTAGTGGTTTGACTATCACAGATACGCAGTATTTT CASGLTITDTQYF
TRBJ2-1 . . TRBV18 TGTGCCAGCTCACCACCGATAGGAGACCCCAATGAGCAGTTCTTC CASSPPIGDPNEQFF